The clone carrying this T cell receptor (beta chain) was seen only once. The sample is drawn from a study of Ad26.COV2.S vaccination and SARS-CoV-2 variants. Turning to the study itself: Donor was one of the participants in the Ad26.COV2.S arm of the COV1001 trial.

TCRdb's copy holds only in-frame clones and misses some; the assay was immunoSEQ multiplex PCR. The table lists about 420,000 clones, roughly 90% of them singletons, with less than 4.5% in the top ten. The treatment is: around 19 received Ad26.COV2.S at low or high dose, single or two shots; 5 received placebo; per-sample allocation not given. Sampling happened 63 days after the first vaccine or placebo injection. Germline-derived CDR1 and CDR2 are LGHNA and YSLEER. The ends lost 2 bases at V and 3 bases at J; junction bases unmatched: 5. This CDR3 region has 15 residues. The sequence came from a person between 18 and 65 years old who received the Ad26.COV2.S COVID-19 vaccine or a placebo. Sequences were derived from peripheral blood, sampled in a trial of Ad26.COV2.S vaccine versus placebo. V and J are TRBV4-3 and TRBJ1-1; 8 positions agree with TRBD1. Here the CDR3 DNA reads TGCGCCAGCAGCCAAAAGGACAGGGCGGACACTGAAGCTTTCTTT. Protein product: CASSQKDRADTEAFF.